In this sample, the clone carrying this TCR beta chain turned up a few times. All of the isolated RNA was reverse transcribed, so expressed TCRB transcripts were sequenced. Generated by immunoSEQ multiplex PCR, the TCRdb table keeps only in-frame clones and is missing some. The data show 300,000 to 350,000 clones, 6.5% to 10% seen once. This sample was taken from a study of beta chain features in type 1 diabetes. With 5 bases removed from V and 6 bases from J, the gap between germline ends came to 7 bases. Per the germline V gene, CDR1 is SGHVS and CDR2 is FNYEAQ. The CDR3 is 12 residues long. The specimen was central memory CD4+ T cells from blood. The source of this sequence is a young woman in good health. The chain couples TRBV7-6 to TRBJ2-2; TRBD2 might be the D (6 bases). DNA of the CDR3: TGTGCCAGCAGCCCGGGGGCCGGGGAGCTGTTTTTT. It is translated as CASSPGAGELFF.